The clone carrying this T cell receptor (beta chain) turned up a few times. This sample was included in a study of T cell repertoires in cytomegalovirus infection. After removal of 1 base from V and 7 bases from J, the junction contained 5 bases not matched to a gene. Germline V CDR1 and CDR2: SGHVS, FQNEAQ. The CDR3 sequence is 16 residues long. TCRdb fed the reads into MiXCR, producing one record per CDR3 protein. The sample consists of about 530,000 distinct CDR3 sequences, about 25% of them appearing once. This sequence was found in a human donor in good health (CMV status not recorded). Some clones in this sample may be carry-over from other donors' samples. The chain uses TRBV7-8 and TRBJ2-1, with 12 positions matching TRBD2. The sample comprised PBMCs. As DNA, the CDR3 is TGTGCCAGCAGCTTAGGGACTAGCGGGATTGGGAATGAGCAGTTCTTC. It encodes CASSLGTSGIGNEQFF.